This entry lists 9 T cell receptor beta chains sequenced from one sample in a study of graft-versus-host responses after intestinal transplantation. This table comes from immunoSEQ multiplex PCR, and its TCRdb copy is limited to in-frame clones, with some not included. Of more than 25,000 clones listed, 90% to 95% are singletons. The sequencing used PBMCs, collected approximately 30 days after intestinal transplant. All receptors derive from a human patient who received an intestinal transplant, so some T cells may come from the graft donor.

Details on this clone: A junction boundary mismatches the germline segment, possibly from a read error. The V and J genes are TRBV5-5 and TRBJ2-7, with TRBD2 matching over 15 bases. The CDR3 totals 15 residues. The germline V gene encodes CDR1 SGHKS and CDR2 YYEKEE (reference sequence). CDR3 nucleotide sequence: TGTACCAGCAGCTTGGGACTAGCGGGAGGTTACGAGCAGTACTTC. Translated, it gives CTSSLGLAGGYEQYF.

The CDR3 protein is CASSHWNLAPQETQYF. Written as DNA, the CDR3 is TGTGCCAGTAGTCATTGGAATCTAGCGCCTCAAGAGACCCAGTACTTC. V is TRBV19 and J is TRBJ2-5, with D maybe TRBD2 (6 bases). Trimming stripped 5 bases from V and 2 bases from J, with 18 bases between. This CDR3 contains 16 residues. The germline V gene encodes CDR1 LNHDA and CDR2 SQIVND (reference sequence).

The chain carries TRBV5-6 and TRBJ2-5; 9 nucleotides line up with TRBD2. V lost 4 bases and J lost 2; bases outside the gene matches: 3. This CDR3 comprises 14 residues. Looked up from germline, CDR1 is SGHDT and CDR2 is YYEEEE. The CDR3, as DNA: TGTGCCAGCAGCAGGGGACTAGCTCAAGAGACCCAGTACTTC. It is translated as CASSRGLAQETQYF.

This clone was counted a single time. V is TRBV19 and J is TRBJ1-2, with 8 bases that match TRBD1. Trimming at V came to 7 bases and at J to 2 bases, leaving 9 bases not matched to a gene. Looked up from germline, CDR1 is LNHDA and CDR2 is SQIVND (reference sequence). The CDR3 is 15 amino acids. The DNA of the CDR3 is TGTGCCAGTACTCCTCCGGGACAGGAGAACTATGGCTACACCTTC. Amino acid sequence: CASTPPGQENYGYTF.

This chain links TRBV6-5 with TRBJ1-5, with TRBD1 as a possible D gene (6 bases). V lost 0 bases and J 6 bases, leaving 12 bases between the germline ends. The CDR3 runs to 15 residues. CDR1 is MNHEY, CDR2 SVGAGI, per germline. This CDR3 reads CASSYSTGKGQPQHF. The CDR3 DNA follows: TGTGCCAGCAGTTACTCGACAGGAAAGGGTCAGCCCCAGCATTTT.

V is TRBV5-4 and J is TRBJ2-5, with 10 bases that match TRBD2. Germline V lookup: CDR1 SGHNT, CDR2 YYREEE (reference sequence). V was clipped by 0 bases and J by 4 bases; unmatched bases: 0. The CDR3 runs to 14 residues. In DNA, the CDR3 is TGTGCCAGCAGCTTGGGACTAGCGGGAGAGACCCAGTACTTC. It is translated as CASSLGLAGETQYF.

The rearrangement joins TRBV7-9 to TRBJ1-1; a possible D gene is TRBD1 (6 bases). The CDR3 has 14 amino acids. The V gene lost 2 bases and the J gene lost 3 bases, with 10 bases spanning the gap. CDR1 and CDR2 from the germline V gene are SEHNR and FQNEAQ (reference sequence). CDR3 in amino acids: CASSLPGEDTEAFF. The CDR3 nucleotides read TGTGCCAGCAGCTTACCAGGGGAGGACACTGAAGCTTTCTTT. Full variable domain (rest looked up from reference TRBV7-9 and TRBJ1-1): DTGVSQNPRHKITKRGQNVTFRCDPISEHNRLYWYRQTLGQGPEFLTYFQNEAQLEKSRLLSDRFSAERPKGSFSTLEIQRTEQGDSAMYLCASSLPGEDTEAFFGQGTRLTVV.

This clone was found once. The genes are TRBV5-6 and TRBJ1-1; no firm D call. Looked up from germline, CDR1 is SGHDT and CDR2 is YYEEEE. Trimming removed 4 bases from V and 5 bases from J, with 9 bases in between. The CDR3 is 12 amino acids. The CDR3 nucleotides read TGTGCCAGCAGCGTCGTGGGAACTGAAGCTTTCTTT. It encodes CASSVVGTEAFF.

The chain has TRBV7-6 and TRBJ2-3, with TRBD1 as a possible D gene (6 bases). V was shortened by 1 base and J by 4 bases, with 21 bases between the two germline ends. In germline, CDR1 is SGHVS, CDR2 FNYEAQ. The CDR3 is 18 amino acids. The CDR3 protein is CASSLDWSGGNGADTQYF. The CDR3 nucleotides read TGTGCCAGCAGCTTAGATTGGAGTGGGGGCAATGGTGCAGATACGCAGTATTTT. The full variable domain, completed using reference TRBV7-6 and TRBJ2-3, is GAGVSQSPRYKVTKRGQDVALRCDPISGHVSLYWYRQALGQGPEFLTYFNYEAQQDKSGLPNDRFSAERPEGSISTLTIQRTEQRDSAMYRCASSLDWSGGNGADTQYFGPGTRLTVL.